This is a list of T cell receptor beta chains from one sample in a study of MAIT cells during Salmonella Paratyphi A infection. TCRdb recomputed calls from the 5' RACE reads with MiXCR, one row per CDR3 protein. The sample lists about 710 distinct CDR3 sequences; about 18% were seen once. The sample in question was MAIT cells from blood, obtained at the last sampling point of the challenge study. The origin of the receptors is a person aged 18 to 75 who was deliberately infected with Salmonella Paratyphi A in a paratyphoid fever challenge study. The CDR3 runs from the conserved cysteine through the conserved F or W. D genes are given only for firm matches. Clone size, where shown, is once, few, many, or a class for clones that have expanded.

v_gene	d_gene	abundance	j_gene	CDR3nt	CDR3aa
TRBV11-3	NA	few	TRBJ1-6	TGTGCCAGCCGCTTCGCCGGTAACTCCTCTCCTTCCCCCCTCCACTTT	CASRFAGNSSPSPLHF
TRBV20-1	NA	few	TRBJ2-1	TGCAGTGCTTCGGACGGGCATAGCTCCTACAATGAGCAGTTCTTC	CSASDGHSSYNEQFF
TRBV6-4	TRBD1	many	TRBJ2-3	TGTGCCAGCAGTGACGGGGTCAGGGGGCCAGATACGCAGTATTTT	CASSDGVRGPDTQYF
TRBV23-1	NA	few	TRBJ1-1	TGCGCCAGCAGTCAATCTTGGGAGAACACTGAAGCTTTCTTT	CASSQSWENTEAFF
TRBV12-3/TRBV12-4	NA	NA	TRBJ2-1	TGTGCCAGCAGCTCAGGGGAACCCTCCTACAATGAGCAGTTCTTC	CASSSGEPSYNEQFF
TRBV20-1	TRBD1	few	TRBJ1-1	TGCAGTGTAGCAGGGGGGGGTGACACTGAAGCTTTCTTT	CSVAGGGDTEAFF
TRBV20-1	NA	many	TRBJ2-5	TGCAGTGCTAGATGGGGGGAGGAAATCGAGACCCAGTACTTC	CSARWGEEIETQYF
TRBV6-4	TRBD2	few	TRBJ2-1	TGTGCCAGCAGTACTAGCGGGGGGGCCGGCAATGAGCAGTTCTTC	CASSTSGGAGNEQFF
TRBV6-4	NA	NA	TRBJ1-6	TGTGCCAGCAGTAGTTCGTCGGACAATAATTCACCCCTCCACTTT	CASSSSSDNNSPLHF
TRBV4-2	NA	NA	TRBJ2-7	TGTGCCAGCAGCCAAGAAGGGGACGGTTTAAACGAGCAGTACTTC	CASSQEGDGLNEQYF
TRBV20-1	NA	large	TRBJ2-3	TGCAGTGCACGGGCCGCTACAGATACGCAGTATTTT	CSARAATDTQYF
TRBV18	NA	NA	TRBJ1-2	TGTGCCAGCTCACCAGACGGCAACTATGGCTACACCTTC	CASSPDGNYGYTF
TRBV20-1	TRBD1	large	TRBJ1-2	TGCAGTGCTAACAGGGGTTTGGTCTATGGCTACACCTTC	CSANRGLVYGYTF
TRBV2	NA	large	TRBJ2-5	TGTGCCAGCAAGGAAAATCAAGAGACCCAGTACTTC	CASKENQETQYF
TRBV5-1	NA	many	TRBJ1-1	TGCGCCAGCAGCCTGTCAACAGGGTTGAACACTGAAGCTTTCTTT	CASSLSTGLNTEAFF
TRBV6-1	TRBD2	large	TRBJ2-3	TGTGCCAGCAGTGGGACTAGCGGGGGGGCAGATACGCAGTATTTT	CASSGTSGGADTQYF
TRBV20-1	TRBD2	large	TRBJ2-2	TGCAGTGCTAGACGGACTAGCGGGGGGGCCGGGGAGCTGTTTTTT	CSARRTSGGAGELFF
TRBV6-4	NA	medium-sized	TRBJ2-1	TGTGCCAGCAGCCCCCTAGGGGCGTCCAATGAGCAGTTCTTC	CASSPLGASNEQFF
TRBV19	TRBD1	many	TRBJ2-7	TGTGCCAGTACTCCCCCGGGACAGGGGGTGAGGGAGCAGTACTTC	CASTPPGQGVREQYF
TRBV6-4	TRBD2	NA	TRBJ2-1	TGTGCCAGCAGAGTACTCTTGGGGGGGAATGAGCAGTTCTTC	CASRVLLGGNEQFF
TRBV5-5	NA	large	TRBJ1-3	TGTGCCAGCAGCGCGGGACAACTTGGAAACACCATATATTTT	CASSAGQLGNTIYF
TRBV20-1	NA	large	TRBJ2-5	TGCAGTGCTAGATCCGGGACAACCGAAGAGACCCAGTACTTC	CSARSGTTEETQYF
TRBV20-1	NA	medium-sized	TRBJ2-7	TGCAGTGCTTACATCAGGGAGCCCTACGAGCAGTACTTC	CSAYIREPYEQYF
TRBV6-4	NA	large	TRBJ2-1	TGTGCCAGCAGTGAAGACGGGGAAGATGAGCAGTTCTTC	CASSEDGEDEQFF
TRBV20-1	NA	few	TRBJ1-5	TGCAGTGCTAGAGATTCGGGGGTGGATATTCAGCCCCAGCATTTT	CSARDSGVDIQPQHF
TRBV28	TRBD1	medium-sized	TRBJ2-1	TGTGCCAGCAGGCCGGGACAGGAGGCCTACAATGAGCAGTTCTTC	CASRPGQEAYNEQFF
TRBV7-9	NA	large	TRBJ2-2	TGTGCCAGCAGCTTCGCCAGGGATGACACCGGGGAGCTGTTTTTT	CASSFARDDTGELFF
TRBV7-2	TRBD2	once	TRBJ2-3	TGTGCCAGCAGTTCTCCGGGACTAGCGGGGGACACAGATACGCAGTATTTT	CASSSPGLAGDTDTQYF
TRBV6-6	TRBD2	NA	TRBJ2-7	TGTGCCAGCAGCCTCCGGGAGACTAGCGGTAACGAGCAGTACTTC	CASSLRETSGNEQYF
TRBV20-1	TRBD1	many	TRBJ1-6	TGCAGTGCTAAAGGGACAGGGGATAATTCACCCCTCCACTTT	CSAKGTGDNSPLHF
TRBV20-1	TRBD2	hyperexpanded	TRBJ2-1	TGCAGTGCTAGAGACCTAGCGGGTACCGTGCAGTTCTTC	CSARDLAGTVQFF
TRBV20-1	TRBD2	large	TRBJ2-5	TGCAGTGCTTTAGCGGGGGCCAGGGAGACCCAGTACTTC	CSALAGARETQYF
TRBV6-1	TRBD2	NA	TRBJ2-3	TGTGCCAGCAGTGGGACTAGCGGGGGGGGCACAGATACGCAGTATTTT	CASSGTSGGGTDTQYF
TRBV20-1	TRBD1	few	TRBJ2-7	TGCAGTGCTAGGGGCCGGACAGGGCTTTTAAGGGAGCAGTACTTC	CSARGRTGLLREQYF
TRBV6-2/TRBV6-3	NA	medium-sized	TRBJ2-6	TGTGCCAGCAGTTACGAATCTGGGGCCAACGTCCTGACTTTC	CASSYESGANVLTF
TRBV7-9	TRBD1	large	TRBJ1-5	TGTGCCAGCATCGAACTGACAGGGGGCCAGTATAGCAATCAGCCCCAGCATTTT	CASIELTGGQYSNQPQHF
TRBV6-1	TRBD1	medium-sized	TRBJ2-7	TGTGCCAGCAGTGATGGGCAGGGGGCCGACGAGCAGTACTTC	CASSDGQGADEQYF
TRBV20-1	TRBD1	medium-sized	TRBJ2-7	TGCAGTGCTAGAGGTGACAGGGACTACGAGCAGTACTTC	CSARGDRDYEQYF